These 17 T cell receptor beta chains were sequenced from one sample in a study of beta chain features in type 1 diabetes. As every portion of the isolated RNA was reverse transcribed, the sequencing read expressed TCRB transcripts. Assay used: immunoSEQ multiplex PCR; TCRdb lists only in-frame clones, some missing. The sample includes hundreds of thousands of clones, 15% to 20% seen only once; the top ten take 0.023%. The sample comprised naive CD4+ T cells from blood. The receptors come from a woman under 30 in good health.

The gene calls are TRBV29-1 and TRBJ2-5; the D gene is possibly TRBD1 (5 bases). The germline gives CDR1 SQVTM, CDR2 ANQGSEA. The CDR3 consists of 15 residues. V was cut by 6 bases and J by 1 base, with 18 bases left in between. CDR3 nucleotide sequence: TGCAGCGTGAGACAGTCCCGGCTACTCCAAGAGACCCAGTACTTC. Translation: CSVRQSRLLQETQYF.

This clone has more than one count but fewer than ten. The J gene is TRBJ2-1, the V gene TRBV15; 9 bases match TRBD2. Germline V lookup: CDR1 LNHNV, CDR2 YYDKDF (reference sequence). The CDR3 loop spans 14 amino acids. V shed 5 bases and J 7 bases; nucleotides not matched to a gene: 6. The CDR3 spells CATSDSGSWNEQFF. The CDR3 nucleotides are TGTGCCACCAGCGATAGCGGGAGTTGGAATGAGCAGTTCTTC.

This clone was counted between two and nine times. The chain links TRBV29-1 to TRBJ2-7; possible D gene TRBD1, 6 bases. Trimming removed 5 bases at V and 6 bases at J, with 17 bases between. The germline V gene encodes CDR1 SQVTM and CDR2 ANQGSEA. This CDR3 comprises 13 residues. In nucleotides, the CDR3 is TGCAGCGTTACAGGGTTCTCCCTGACCGAGCAGTACTTC. Translated, it gives CSVTGFSLTEQYF.

This sequence joins TRBV6-5 and TRBJ1-1, with D perhaps TRBD1 (6 bases). Trimming removed 4 bases from V and 3 bases from J, with 9 bases in between. This CDR3 spans 13 amino acids. Germline values: CDR1 MNHEY, CDR2 SVGAGI. CDR3 sequence (DNA): TGTGCCAGCAGTTTACAGGGACACACTGAAGCTTTCTTT. Amino acids: CASSLQGHTEAFF.

The gene calls are TRBV11-2 and TRBJ1-1, with D unresolved. The CDR3 is made up of 13 amino acids. The germline V and J ends were trimmed by 4 bases and 1 base, with 7 bases remaining between them. Per the germline V gene, CDR1 is SGHAT and CDR2 is FQNNGV. CDR3 in DNA: TGTGCCAGCAGCTACCCCGGGAACACTGAAGCTTTCTTT. It codes for CASSYPGNTEAFF.

V usage is TRBV9 and J usage is TRBJ2-2; 10 nucleotides agree with TRBD2. J lost 5 bases, V lost 0 bases, and 10 bases had no gene match. The V gene's germline CDR1 is SGDLS and CDR2 YYNGEE. The CDR3 is 18 amino acids. CDR3 amino acids: CASSVGPSGRQGTGELFF. CDR3 DNA: TGTGCCAGCAGCGTAGGTCCTAGCGGGAGACAAGGGACCGGGGAGCTGTTTTTT.

This rearrangement joins TRBV7-9 to TRBJ1-6; no reliable D call. V was cut by 4 bases and J by 0 bases, with 4 bases left in between. CDR1 SEHNR and CDR2 FQNEAQ come from the germline V gene (reference sequence). The CDR3 length is 14 residues. CDR3 nucleotides: TGTGCCAGCAGCTCCGCCTCCTATAATTCACCCCTCCACTTT. Translated: CASSSASYNSPLHF.

The chain carries TRBV28 and TRBJ2-5, with a tentative D call TRBD1 (6 bases). CDR1 is MDHEN and CDR2 is SYDVKM in the germline V gene. The CDR3 length is 15 residues. Trimming cost V 4 bases and J 2 bases, with 14 bases left between them. The chain's CDR3 is CASSSETGRQETQYF. CDR3 bases: TGTGCCAGCAGTTCAGAGACAGGTCGGCAAGAGACCCAGTACTTC. The full variable domain, completed using reference TRBV28 and TRBJ2-5, is DVKVTQSSRYLVKRTGEKVFLECVQDMDHENMFWYRQDPGLGLRLIYFSYDVKMKEKGDIPEGYSVSREKKERFSLILESASTNQTSMYLCASSSETGRQETQYFGPGTRLLVL.

This clone was counted a few times. The V gene is TRBV7-2, the J gene TRBJ2-5; 9 bases agree with TRBD1. The V gene end was trimmed by 1 base and the J gene end by 8 bases; junction bases not matched to a gene: 5. The CDR3 totals 14 residues. From germline, CDR1 is SGHTA and CDR2 FQGNSA. CDR3 nucleotide sequence: TGTGCCAGCAGCTTAGTGGGGACAGGGAATACCCAGTACTTC. Amino acid sequence: CASSLVGTGNTQYF.

The chain recombines TRBV7-2 with TRBJ2-5; D is uncertain. Germline V lookup: CDR1 SGHTA, CDR2 FQGNSA. There are 15 residues in the CDR3. V shed 1 base and J shed 6 bases, with 15 bases lying between them. DNA for the CDR3: TGTGCCAGCAGCTTAGGTCTAGGTTGGATGAAGACCCAGTACTTC. It codes for CASSLGLGWMKTQYF.

The chain couples TRBV13 to TRBJ1-3; a weak D match, TRBD1 (5 bases). The CDR3 spans 15 residues. V lost 7 bases, J lost 4 bases, and 17 bases lay in between. Germline V gives CDR1 PRHDT, CDR2 FYEKMQ (reference sequence). The CDR3 sequence: CASTIRVAKGNTIYF. The CDR3 coding sequence is TGTGCCAGCACCATCAGGGTCGCAAAAGGAAACACCATATATTTT.

The chain uses TRBV11-2 and TRBJ2-4, with TRBD1 identical over 7 bases. The CDR3 sequence is 16 residues long. The germline CDR1 and CDR2 sequences are SGHAT and FQNNGV. J gave up 3 bases and V 5 bases, and 10 bases lay outside the gene matches. The CDR3 loop is CASSSLTGQLKNIQYF. The CDR3 DNA follows: TGTGCCAGCAGCAGCCTGACAGGGCAGCTCAAAAACATTCAGTACTTC.

This clone was detected only a few times. The chain links TRBV5-4 to TRBJ2-5; 12 bases are a match to TRBD2. The germline V gene has CDR1 SGHNT and CDR2 YYREEE (reference sequence). Trimming cost V 4 bases and J 5 bases; bases outside gene matches: 6. There are 15 residues in the CDR3. CDR3 bases: TGTGCCAGCAGCAAGGCCGGGACTAGCGGGGAGACCCAGTACTTC. As protein: CASSKAGTSGETQYF.

CDR3 residues: CASSSQGHEQYF. The CDR3 coding sequence is TGTGCCAGCAGTTCACAGGGGCACGAGCAGTACTTC. The chain recombines TRBV28 with TRBJ2-7, with TRBD1 identical over 7 bases. The CDR3 has 12 residues. The J segment lost 5 bases and the V segment lost 4 bases, leaving 2 bases of the junction unmatched. The V gene's germline CDR1 is MDHEN and CDR2 SYDVKM.

V gene TRBV21-1 combines with J gene TRBJ2-5; the table calls TRBD2, which could not be checked here. TRBV21-1 is tagged as a pseudogene. The CDR3 has 15 residues. CDR3 DNA sequence: TGTGCCAGCAGCAAAGTAGGGCCCAGGAGGGAGACCCAGTACTTC. Encoded protein: CASSKVGPRRETQYF.

J is TRBJ1-2 and V is TRBV28; D uncertain. CDR1 is MDHEN and CDR2 is SYDVKM in the germline V gene. The germline V and J ends were trimmed by 8 bases and 4 bases, with 20 bases remaining between them. This CDR3 comprises 15 residues. In DNA, the CDR3 is TGTGCCAGCGGCTCACCACTCGGGAACCCCTATGGCTACACCTTC. Translating it yields CASGSPLGNPYGYTF.

The CDR3 DNA follows: TGTGCCAGCAAGGGATCGGGGACAGGGGACTACGAGCAGTACTTC. It encodes CASKGSGTGDYEQYF. The chain links TRBV6-6 to TRBJ2-7; 10 bases line up with TRBD1. V gave up 7 bases and J gave up 3 bases; unmatched junction bases: 9. This CDR3 is 15 amino acids long. Germline V CDR1 and CDR2: MNHNY, SVGAGI (reference sequence).